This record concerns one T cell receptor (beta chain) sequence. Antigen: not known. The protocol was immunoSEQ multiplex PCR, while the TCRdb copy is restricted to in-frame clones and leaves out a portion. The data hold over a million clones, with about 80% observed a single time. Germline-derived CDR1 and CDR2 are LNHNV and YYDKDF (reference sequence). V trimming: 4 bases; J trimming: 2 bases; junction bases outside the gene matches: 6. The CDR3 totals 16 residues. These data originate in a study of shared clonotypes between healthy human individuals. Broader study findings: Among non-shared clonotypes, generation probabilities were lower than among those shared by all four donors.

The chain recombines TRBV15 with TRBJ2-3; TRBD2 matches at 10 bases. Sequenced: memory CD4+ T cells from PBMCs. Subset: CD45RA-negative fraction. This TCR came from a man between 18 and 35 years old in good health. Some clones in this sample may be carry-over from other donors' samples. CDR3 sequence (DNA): TGTGCCACCAGCAAGCGACTAGCGGGCCTCACAGATACGCAGTATTTT. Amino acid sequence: CATSKRLAGLTDTQYF.